Listed below are T cell receptor beta chains from one sample, sequenced in a study of T cell responses to AZD1222 COVID-19 vaccine. Libraries were prepared by immunoSEQ multiplex PCR; TCRdb keeps only in-frame clonotypes and omits some of them. Of roughly 100,000 clones in the sample, 90% were seen once. The starting material was peripheral blood, obtained on day 0 of AZD1222 vaccination. The receptor set was obtained from an adult in good health. Both conserved end residues are part of each CDR3. A D gene is named only where the DNA matches it firmly. Size is omitted from some rows. Given values are once, few, many or a class for expanded clones.

v_call	clone_size	cdr3_length	j_call	d_call	cdr3_nt	cdr3_aa
TRBV19	.	13	TRBJ1-4	TRBD1	TGTGCCAGTAGCGGGACAGGGAATGAAAAACTGTTTTTT	CASSGTGNEKLFF
TRBV2	once	13	TRBJ1-1	.	TGTGCCAGCCTACCAGAAGGGGGCACTGAAGCTTTCTTT	CASLPEGGTEAFF
TRBV2	.	12	TRBJ1-2	TRBD1	TGTGCCAGCAGGGACAGGGCCTATGGCTACACCTTC	CASRDRAYGYTF
TRBV6-5	.	14	TRBJ2-2	.	TGTGCCAGCAGTTCCCGACGCCCGACCGGGGAGCTGTTTTTT	CASSSRRPTGELFF
TRBV6-5	.	13	TRBJ1-2	.	TGTGCCAGCACCCATGGTGACCCCGGGGGCTACACCTTC	CASTHGDPGGYTF
TRBV18	.	13	TRBJ2-1	.	TGTGCCAGCTCACCGGCATTAGACGATGAGCAGTTCTTC	CASSPALDDEQFF
TRBV28	.	14	TRBJ1-1	.	TGTGCCAGCAACTCCGGCGGACGGGACACTGAAGCTTTCTTT	CASNSGGRDTEAFF
TRBV5-1	once	15	TRBJ1-1	.	TGCGCCAGCAGACCCGGGACAACACTGAACACTGAAGCTTTCTTT	CASRPGTTLNTEAFF
TRBV3-1/TRBV3-2	.	15	TRBJ1-1	.	TGTGCCAGCAGCCAAAGGGGGACTGCGGCCACTGAAGCTTTCTTT	CASSQRGTAATEAFF
TRBV4-1	once	11	TRBJ1-1	.	TGCGCCAGCAGCAAGAACACTGAAGCTTTCTTT	CASSKNTEAFF
TRBV7-6	.	14	TRBJ1-1	.	TGTGCCAGCAGCTTCGGACAGACGAACACTGAAGCTTTCTTT	CASSFGQTNTEAFF
TRBV7-9	once	14	TRBJ2-2	.	TGTGCCAGCAGCCTGGACCTTAACACCGGGGAGCTGTTTTTT	CASSLDLNTGELFF
TRBV5-1	.	15	TRBJ2-2	TRBD1	TGCGCCAGCAGCAAGGGACAGGGGAACACCGGGGAGCTGTTTTTT	CASSKGQGNTGELFF
TRBV28	.	17	TRBJ1-4	.	TGTGCCAGCAGTTCCTCCCCTCGGTTGTCGCCGAGGGAAAAACTGTTTTTT	CASSSSPRLSPREKLFF
TRBV4-1	.	16	TRBJ2-3	.	TGCGCCAGCAGCCAATCCGCTAAGATTCCCACAGATACGCAGTATTTT	CASSQSAKIPTDTQYF
TRBV19	once	13	TRBJ1-1	.	TGTGCCAGTAGTATAGTGGGGGGCAGTGAAGCTTTCTTT	CASSIVGGSEAFF
TRBV9	.	14	TRBJ2-1	.	TGTGCCAGCAGCGTAGTTGGGGGTCGTGATGAGCAGTTCTTC	CASSVVGGRDEQFF
TRBV3-1/TRBV3-2	.	15	TRBJ1-1	.	TGTGCCAGCAGCCAACTGGCAGGGGTGGGCACTGAAGCTTTCTTT	CASSQLAGVGTEAFF
TRBV10-1	.	14	TRBJ2-1	.	TGCGCCAGCAGTGAGACCGTTACTAACAATGAGCAGTTCTTC	CASSETVTNNEQFF
TRBV3-1/TRBV3-2	.	15	TRBJ1-2	.	TGTGCCAGCAGCCAAGGAGTAGGGCAGGTCTATGGCTACACCTTC	CASSQGVGQVYGYTF
TRBV29-1	few	14	TRBJ1-5	.	TGCAGCGCCCTGGACGGTGGGAGCAATCAGCCCCAGCATTTT	CSALDGGSNQPQHF
TRBV5-1	.	15	TRBJ1-5	.	TGCGCCAGCAGCTTGGGCGGACAGAGCAATCAGCCCCAGCATTTT	CASSLGGQSNQPQHF
TRBV4-3	.	15	TRBJ1-3	TRBD1	TGCGCCAGCAGCCAAGACAGGGGGGCTGGAAACACCATATATTTT	CASSQDRGAGNTIYF
TRBV7-9	.	13	TRBJ2-1	TRBD2	TGTGCCAGCAGCTTGGGACTAGCTAACGAGCAGTTCTTC	CASSLGLANEQFF
TRBV5-6	once	15	TRBJ2-7	TRBD1	TGTGCCAGCAGCTTGCCCGGGGACAGGCTCTCCCAGCAGTACTTC	CASSLPGDRLSQQYF
TRBV2	.	16	TRBJ2-2	TRBD2	TGTGCCAGCAGTGAATCGCCGGGGGGGCTCGCCGGGGAGCTGTTTTTT	CASSESPGGLAGELFF
TRBV19	.	14	TRBJ1-2	TRBD1	TGTGCCAGTAGTAGCCGGGACAGGGCCTATGGCTACACCTTC	CASSSRDRAYGYTF
TRBV5-4	once	14	TRBJ1-6	.	TGTGCCAGCACCCGAAGGGGGATGGATTCACCCCTCCACTTT	CASTRRGMDSPLHF
TRBV28	.	16	TRBJ1-1	TRBD1	TGTGCCAGCAGTTCCCTGGGGACAGACCCGAACACTGAAGCTTTCTTT	CASSSLGTDPNTEAFF
TRBV7-9	.	13	TRBJ2-1	.	TGTGCCAGCAGCTTAGCGGGAAACAATGAGCAGTTCTTC	CASSLAGNNEQFF
TRBV27	.	14	TRBJ1-2	TRBD1	TGTGCCAGCAGTTCTTTGGCAGGGGGAAGTGGCTACACCTTC	CASSSLAGGSGYTF
TRBV18	once	15	TRBJ2-2	TRBD1	TGTGCCAGCTCACGAGACAGGGGTGGCACCGGGGAGCTGTTTTTT	CASSRDRGGTGELFF
TRBV28	few	12	TRBJ1-2	.	TGTGCCAGCAGTTTACAGTACTATGGCTACACCTTC	CASSLQYYGYTF
TRBV24-1	once	15	TRBJ2-7	.	TGTGCCACCAGTGAAAACGACAGGAGCTCCTACGAGCAGTACTTC	CATSENDRSSYEQYF
TRBV13	.	16	TRBJ2-1	TRBD2	TGTGCCAGCAGCTTAGTTGGCGGGGGGGACTACAATGAGCAGTTCTTC	CASSLVGGGDYNEQFF
TRBV6-2/TRBV6-3	.	12	TRBJ2-1	TRBD2	TGTGCCAGCAGTCAACGCGGGGGGCTTTTCGTCTTC	CASSQRGGLFVF
TRBV7-3	.	15	TRBJ1-2	.	TGTGCCAGCAGCTTAACTTCAGGGTGGGCCAGTGGCTACACCTTC	CASSLTSGWASGYTF
TRBV30	.	13	TRBJ2-7	TRBD2	TGTGCCTGGAACCAGGGACTAGCGGGCGAGCAGTACTTC	CAWNQGLAGEQYF
TRBV7-6	.	12	TRBJ1-4	.	TGTGCCAGCAGCTTGGAGTTTGGAGAACTGTTTTTT	CASSLEFGELFF
TRBV6-2/TRBV6-3	.	13	TRBJ2-7	.	TGTGCCAGCAGTCTGTCTGATTCCTACGAGCAGTACTTC	CASSLSDSYEQYF
TRBV5-4	.	15	TRBJ1-2	.	TGTGCCAGCAGCTGGTGGGGGGTTCGATCCTATGGCTACACCTTC	CASSWWGVRSYGYTF
TRBV11-1	.	11	TRBJ1-1	.	TGTGCCAGCAGCTTACACTCTGAAGCTTTCTTT	CASSLHSEAFF